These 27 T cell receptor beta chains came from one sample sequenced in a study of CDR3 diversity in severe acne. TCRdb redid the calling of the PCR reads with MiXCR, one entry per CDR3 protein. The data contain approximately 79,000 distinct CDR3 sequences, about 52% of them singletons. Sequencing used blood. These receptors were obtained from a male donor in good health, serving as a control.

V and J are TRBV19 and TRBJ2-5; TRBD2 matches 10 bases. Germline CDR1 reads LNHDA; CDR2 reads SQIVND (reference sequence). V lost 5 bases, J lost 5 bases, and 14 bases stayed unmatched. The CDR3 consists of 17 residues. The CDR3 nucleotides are TGTGCCAGTAGTCCCTACTCCGTTCTAGCGGGAGAGGAGACCCAGTACTTC. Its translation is CASSPYSVLAGEETQYF.

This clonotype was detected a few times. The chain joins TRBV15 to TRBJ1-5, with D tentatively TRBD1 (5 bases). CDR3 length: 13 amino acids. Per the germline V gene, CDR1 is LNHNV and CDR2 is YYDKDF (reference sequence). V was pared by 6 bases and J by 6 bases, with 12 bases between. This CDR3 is CATSGGGGQPQHF. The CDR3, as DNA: TGTGCCACCAGTGGTGGGGGTGGTCAGCCCCAGCATTTT. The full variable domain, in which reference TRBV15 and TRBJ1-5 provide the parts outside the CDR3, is DAMVIQNPRYQVTQFGKPVTLSCSQTLNHNVMYWYQQKSSQAPKLLFHYYDKDFNNEADTPDNFQSRRPNTSFCFLDIRSPGLGDTAMYLCATSGGGGQPQHFGDGTRLSIL.

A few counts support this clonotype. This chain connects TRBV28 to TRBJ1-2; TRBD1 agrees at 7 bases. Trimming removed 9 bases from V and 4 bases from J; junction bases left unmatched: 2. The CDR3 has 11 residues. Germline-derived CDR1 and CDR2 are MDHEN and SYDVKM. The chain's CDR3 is CASQGGYGYTF. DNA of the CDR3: TGTGCCAGTCAGGGGGGCTATGGCTACACCTTC.

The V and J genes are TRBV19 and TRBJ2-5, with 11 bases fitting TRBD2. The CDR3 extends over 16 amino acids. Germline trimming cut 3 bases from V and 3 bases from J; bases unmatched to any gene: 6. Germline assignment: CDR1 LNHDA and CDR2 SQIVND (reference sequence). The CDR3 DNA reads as TGTGCCAGTAGTATCAGCGTGACTAGCGGGGAAGAGACCCAGTACTTC. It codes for CASSISVTSGEETQYF.

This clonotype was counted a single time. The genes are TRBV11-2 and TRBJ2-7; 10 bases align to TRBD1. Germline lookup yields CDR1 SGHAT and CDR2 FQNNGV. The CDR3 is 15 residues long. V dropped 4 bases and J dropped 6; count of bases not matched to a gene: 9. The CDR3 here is CASSYLPGQGLEQYF. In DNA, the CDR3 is TGTGCCAGCAGCTACCTCCCGGGACAGGGGCTCGAGCAGTACTTC.

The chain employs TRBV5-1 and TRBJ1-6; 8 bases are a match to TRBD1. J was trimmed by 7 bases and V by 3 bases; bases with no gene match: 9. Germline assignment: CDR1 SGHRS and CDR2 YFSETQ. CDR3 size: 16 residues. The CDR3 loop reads CASSSSTGTGNSPLHF. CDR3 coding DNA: TGCGCCAGCAGCTCCTCGACCGGGACAGGAAATTCACCCCTCCACTTT.

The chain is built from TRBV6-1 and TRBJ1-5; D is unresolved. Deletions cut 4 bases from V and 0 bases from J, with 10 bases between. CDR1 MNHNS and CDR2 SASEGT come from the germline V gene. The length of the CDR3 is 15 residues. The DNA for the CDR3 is TGTGCCAGCAGTGGCTGGCACGATAGCAATCAGCCCCAGCATTTT. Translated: CASSGWHDSNQPQHF.

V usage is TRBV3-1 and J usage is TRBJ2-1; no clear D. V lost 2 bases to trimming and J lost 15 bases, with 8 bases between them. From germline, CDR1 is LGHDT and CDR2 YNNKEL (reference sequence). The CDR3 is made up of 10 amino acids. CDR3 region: CASSQFVTFF. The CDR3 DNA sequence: TGTGCCAGCAGCCAATTTGTGACGTTCTTC.

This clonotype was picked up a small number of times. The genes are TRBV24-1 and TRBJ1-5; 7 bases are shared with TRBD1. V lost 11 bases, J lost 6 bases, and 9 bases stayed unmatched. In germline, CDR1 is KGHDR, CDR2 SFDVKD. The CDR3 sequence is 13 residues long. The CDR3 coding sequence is TGTGCCAGTCAAGGGGGCGTTGTTCAGCCCCAGCATTTT. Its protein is CASQGGVVQPQHF.

CDR3 DNA sequence: TGTGCCAGCAGCTTAGCGGGCGGTGTAGGGTCCTACGAGCAGTACTTC. Protein product: CASSLAGGVGSYEQYF. The chain couples TRBV7-8 to TRBJ2-7; D unclear. Germline lookup yields CDR1 SGHVS and CDR2 FQNEAQ. The CDR3 loop spans 16 amino acids. V dropped 0 bases and J dropped 1 base, with 13 bases sitting between them. Based on the CDR3 plus reference TRBV7-8 and TRBJ2-7, the full variable domain is GAGVSQSPRYKVAKRGQDVALRCDPISGHVSLFWYQQALGQGPEFLTYFQNEAQLDKSGLPSDRFFAERPEGSVSTLKIQRTQQEDSAVYLCASSLAGGVGSYEQYFGPGTRLTVT.

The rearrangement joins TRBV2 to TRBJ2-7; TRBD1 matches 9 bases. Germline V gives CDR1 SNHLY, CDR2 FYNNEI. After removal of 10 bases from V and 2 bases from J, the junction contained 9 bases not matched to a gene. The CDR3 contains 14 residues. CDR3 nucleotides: TGTGCCACTCTCCGGGACAGGGACCCCTACGAGCAGTACTTC. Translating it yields CATLRDRDPYEQYF.

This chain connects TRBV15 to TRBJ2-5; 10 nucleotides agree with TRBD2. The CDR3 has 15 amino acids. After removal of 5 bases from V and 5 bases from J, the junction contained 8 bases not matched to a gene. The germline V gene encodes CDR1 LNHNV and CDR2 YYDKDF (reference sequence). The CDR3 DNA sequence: TGTGCCACCAGCCTAATGACTAGCGGGCGGGAGACCCAGTACTTC. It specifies CATSLMTSGRETQYF.

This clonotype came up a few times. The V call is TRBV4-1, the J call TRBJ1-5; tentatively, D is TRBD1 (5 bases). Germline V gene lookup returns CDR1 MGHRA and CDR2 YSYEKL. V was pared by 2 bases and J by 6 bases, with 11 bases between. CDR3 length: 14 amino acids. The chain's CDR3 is CASSQPGSAQPQHF. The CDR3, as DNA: TGCGCCAGCAGCCAACCAGGGTCTGCTCAGCCCCAGCATTTT.

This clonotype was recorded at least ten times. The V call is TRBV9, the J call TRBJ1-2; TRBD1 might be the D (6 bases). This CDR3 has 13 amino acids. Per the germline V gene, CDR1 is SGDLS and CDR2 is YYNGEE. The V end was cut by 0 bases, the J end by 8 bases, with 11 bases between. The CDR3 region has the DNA TGTGCCAGCAGCGTAGATACAGGGTACGGCTACACCTTC. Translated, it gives CASSVDTGYGYTF.

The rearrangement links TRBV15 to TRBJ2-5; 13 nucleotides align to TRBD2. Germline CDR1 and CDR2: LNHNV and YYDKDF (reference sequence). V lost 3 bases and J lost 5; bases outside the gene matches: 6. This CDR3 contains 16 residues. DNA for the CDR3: TGTGCCACCAGCAGCCAAGGGACTAGCGGGATGGAGACCCAGTACTTC. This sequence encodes CATSSQGTSGMETQYF.

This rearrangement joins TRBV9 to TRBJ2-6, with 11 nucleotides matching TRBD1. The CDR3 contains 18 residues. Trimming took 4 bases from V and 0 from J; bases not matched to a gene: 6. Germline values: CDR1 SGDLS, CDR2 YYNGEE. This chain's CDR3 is CASSRVGQGVSGANVLTF. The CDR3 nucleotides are TGTGCCAGCAGCCGAGTGGGACAGGGGGTCTCTGGGGCCAACGTCCTGACTTTC. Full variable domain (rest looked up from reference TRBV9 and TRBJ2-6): DSGVTQTPKHLITATGQRVTLRCSPRSGDLSVYWYQQSLDQGLQFLIQYYNGEERAKGNILERFSAQQFPDLHSELNLSSLELGDSALYFCASSRVGQGVSGANVLTFGAGSRLTVL.

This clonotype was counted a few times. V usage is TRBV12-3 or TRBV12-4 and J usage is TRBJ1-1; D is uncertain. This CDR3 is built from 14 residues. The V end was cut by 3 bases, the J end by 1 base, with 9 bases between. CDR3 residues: CASSFGVPNTEAFF. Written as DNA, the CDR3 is TGTGCCAGCAGTTTCGGGGTTCCGAACACTGAAGCTTTCTTT.

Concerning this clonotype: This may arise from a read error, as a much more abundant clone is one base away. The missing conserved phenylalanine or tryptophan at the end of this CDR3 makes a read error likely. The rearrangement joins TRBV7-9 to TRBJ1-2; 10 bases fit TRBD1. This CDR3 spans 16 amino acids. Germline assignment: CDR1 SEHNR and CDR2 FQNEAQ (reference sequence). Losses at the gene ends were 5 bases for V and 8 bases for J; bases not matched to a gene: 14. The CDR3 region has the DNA TGTGCCAGCAGCCGCTCGACCGACAGGGGGCTTGGAGGCTACACCCTC. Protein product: CASSRSTDRGLGGYTL.

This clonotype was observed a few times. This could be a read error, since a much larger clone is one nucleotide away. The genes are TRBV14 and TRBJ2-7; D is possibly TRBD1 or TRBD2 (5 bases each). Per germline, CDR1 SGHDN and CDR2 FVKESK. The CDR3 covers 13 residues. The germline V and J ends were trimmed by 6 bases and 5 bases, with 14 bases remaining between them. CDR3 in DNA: TGTGCCAGCAGATTCGGGGCTGCCCACGAGCAGTACTTC. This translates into CASRFGAAHEQYF.

The DNA for the CDR3 is TGCACCTTAATGAACAGCGGGGAGTCAGATACGCAGTATTTT. This sequence encodes CTLMNSGESDTQYF. The chain is built from TRBV20-1 and TRBJ2-3; 7 bases match TRBD2. Per the germline V gene, CDR1 is DFQATT and CDR2 is SNEGSKA (reference sequence). This CDR3 contains 14 residues.

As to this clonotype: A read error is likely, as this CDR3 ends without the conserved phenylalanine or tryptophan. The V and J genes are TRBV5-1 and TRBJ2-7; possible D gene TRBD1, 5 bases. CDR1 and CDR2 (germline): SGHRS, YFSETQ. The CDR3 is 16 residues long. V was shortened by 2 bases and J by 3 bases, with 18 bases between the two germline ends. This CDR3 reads CASSLSQVTSYYEQYL. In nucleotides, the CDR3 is TGCGCCAGCAGCTTATCACAGGTCACCTCATACTACGAGCAGTACCTC.

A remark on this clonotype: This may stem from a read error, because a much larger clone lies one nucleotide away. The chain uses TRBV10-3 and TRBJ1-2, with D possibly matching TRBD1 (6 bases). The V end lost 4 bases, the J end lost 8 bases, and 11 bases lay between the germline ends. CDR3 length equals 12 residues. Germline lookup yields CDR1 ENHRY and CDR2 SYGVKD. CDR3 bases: TGTGCCATCAGTGGGTACAGGGACGGCTACACCTTC. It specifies CAISGYRDGYTF.

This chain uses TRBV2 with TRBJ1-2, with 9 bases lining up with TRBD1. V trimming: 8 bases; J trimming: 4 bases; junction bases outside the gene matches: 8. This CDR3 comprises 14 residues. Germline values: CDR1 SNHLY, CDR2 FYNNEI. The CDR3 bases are TGTGCCAGCTCACCAGACAGGGGGATCTATGGCTACACCTTC. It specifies CASSPDRGIYGYTF.

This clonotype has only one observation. CDR3 sequence (DNA): TGTGCCAGCAGCGTAGGACTAGCGGGAAACACCGGGGAGCTGTTTTTT. Its protein product is CASSVGLAGNTGELFF. The chain joins TRBV9 to TRBJ2-2, with 11 bases that match TRBD2. Germline V gives CDR1 SGDLS, CDR2 YYNGEE. The CDR3 is made up of 16 amino acids. Losses at the gene ends were 0 bases for V and 2 bases for J; bases not matched to a gene: 0.

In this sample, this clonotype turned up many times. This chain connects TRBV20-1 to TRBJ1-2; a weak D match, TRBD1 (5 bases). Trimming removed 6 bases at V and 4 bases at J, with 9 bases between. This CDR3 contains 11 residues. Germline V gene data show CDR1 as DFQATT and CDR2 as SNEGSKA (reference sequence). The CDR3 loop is CSALDSYGYTF. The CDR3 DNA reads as TGCAGTGCGCTAGACAGCTATGGCTACACCTTC.

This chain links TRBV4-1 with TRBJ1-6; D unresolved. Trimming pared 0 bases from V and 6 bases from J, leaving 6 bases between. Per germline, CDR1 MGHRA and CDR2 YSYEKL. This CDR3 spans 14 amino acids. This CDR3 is CASSQDTTNSPLHF. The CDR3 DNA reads TGCGCCAGCAGCCAAGACACAACTAATTCACCCCTCCACTTT.

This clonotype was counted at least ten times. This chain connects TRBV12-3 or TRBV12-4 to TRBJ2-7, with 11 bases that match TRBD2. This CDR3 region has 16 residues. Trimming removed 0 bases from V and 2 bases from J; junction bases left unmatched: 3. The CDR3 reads CASSLAGSGRAYEQYF. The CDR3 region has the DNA TGTGCCAGCAGTTTAGCTGGTAGCGGGAGGGCCTACGAGCAGTACTTC.